These 32 T cell receptor beta chains share one sample of origin, sequenced in a study of control samples from healthy donors and cancer patients. This table comes from immunoSEQ multiplex PCR, and its TCRdb copy is limited to in-frame clones, with some not included. Here the sample spans 70,000 or so clones, roughly nine tenths being singletons. The sequenced material came from PBMCs. Source of these receptors: a man aged 55-75 years with lung cancer.

The chain has TRBV6-5 and TRBJ2-5, with 12 nucleotides matching TRBD1. The V segment lost 7 bases and the J segment 6 bases; nucleotides outside the gene matches: 9. The CDR3 length is 15 residues. CDR1 and CDR2 (germline): MNHEY, SVGAGI. CDR3 residues: CASKTGTGGSKTQYF. Here the CDR3 DNA reads TGTGCCAGCAAGACCGGGACAGGGGGCTCGAAGACCCAGTACTTC.

This clone appeared a few times. The chain links TRBV2 to TRBJ1-1; D may be TRBD1 (5 bases). The germline V and J ends were trimmed by 4 bases and 6 bases, with 15 bases remaining between them. The germline gives CDR1 SNHLY, CDR2 FYNNEI. The CDR3 has 14 amino acids. Written as DNA, the CDR3 is TGTGCCAGCAGTGGATCAGGGCTTAGATCTGAAGCTTTCTTT. It encodes CASSGSGLRSEAFF. Full variable domain (outside the CDR3, taken from reference TRBV2 and TRBJ1-1): EPEVTQTPSHQVTQMGQEVILRCVPISNHLYFYWYRQILGQKVEFLVSFYNNEISEKSEIFDDQFSVERPDGSNFTLKIRSTKLEDSAMYFCASSGSGLRSEAFFGQGTRLTVV.

CDR3 in amino acids: CASSQTGNTEAFF. The CDR3 DNA sequence: TGTGCCAGCAGCCAGACAGGGAACACTGAAGCTTTCTTT. The V call is TRBV4-2, the J call TRBJ1-1, with D tentatively TRBD1 (6 bases). The CDR3 is 13 residues long. V lost 3 bases and J lost 1, with 6 bases in between. Germline V gene lookup returns CDR1 LGHNA and CDR2 YNFKEQ.

This chain uses TRBV16 with TRBJ1-1, with 7 positions matching TRBD1. Germline V gene lookup returns CDR1 KGHSY and CDR2 FQNENV. With V trimmed by 4 bases and J by 4 bases, 3 bases remained unmatched. The CDR3 covers 13 residues. CDR3 nucleotide sequence: TGTGCCAGCAGCCCAGACAGGGCCACTGAAGCTTTCTTT. Protein product: CASSPDRATEAFF.

V and J are TRBV3-1 (or the pseudogene TRBV3-2) and TRBJ1-1, with D possibly matching TRBD1 (5 bases). Between the trimmed V and J ends, which lost 7 bases and 4 bases, there was a span of 13 bases. This CDR3 region has 13 residues. The germline V gene has CDR1 LGHDT and CDR2 YNNKEL (reference sequence). CDR3 loop: CASTPRDSTEAFF. CDR3 nucleotides: TGTGCCAGCACCCCCAGGGATTCCACTGAAGCTTTCTTT.

This chain connects TRBV11-2 to TRBJ2-5; a possible D gene is TRBD2 (5 bases). Germline V CDR1 and CDR2: SGHAT, FQNNGV. The CDR3 runs 15 residues. Trimming took off 5 bases at V and 0 bases at J, with 13 bases between the two ends. The CDR3 region is CASSRGRRYQETQYF. The DNA for the CDR3 is TGTGCCAGCAGCCGCGGACGGAGGTACCAAGAGACCCAGTACTTC.

The chain is built from TRBV9 and TRBJ2-1; D perhaps matches TRBD1 (6 bases). The CDR3 runs to 15 residues. Germline values: CDR1 SGDLS, CDR2 YYNGEE. V gave up 3 bases and J gave up 5 bases, with 15 bases separating them. The CDR3 DNA reads TGTGCCAGCAGCGCCCGGGCACAGGGTAACAATGAGCAGTTCTTC. Translating gives CASSARAQGNNEQFF.

This chain joins TRBV4-2 and TRBJ2-2; D unclear. V gave up 3 bases and J gave up 5 bases, with 4 bases separating them. This CDR3 has 12 amino acids. CDR1 and CDR2 (germline): LGHNA, YNFKEQ. This chain's CDR3 is CASSQGTGELFF. DNA of the CDR3: TGTGCCAGCAGCCAGGGGACCGGGGAGCTGTTTTTT.

The CDR3 sequence: CASSLGGGRSNQPQHF. For the CDR3, the DNA is TGTGCCAGCAGCTTGGGTGGGGGTAGGTCAAATCAGCCCCAGCATTTT. The J gene is TRBJ1-5, the V gene TRBV5-4; possibly TRBD1 for D (5 bases). V lost 0 bases and J 4 bases, leaving 14 bases between the germline ends. This CDR3 is 16 amino acids long. CDR1 and CDR2 (germline): SGHNT, YYREEE (reference sequence).

This sequence joins TRBV11-2 and TRBJ1-2; D may be TRBD1 (6 bases). Trimming removed 5 bases from V and 7 bases from J, with 14 bases in between. Germline CDR1 is SGHAT and CDR2 is FQNNGV. The CDR3 spans 13 residues. CDR3 protein: CASSAQDSAGYTF. DNA for the CDR3: TGTGCCAGCAGCGCCCAGGACAGTGCTGGCTACACCTTC.

This clone was found a few times. The chain combines TRBV12-3 or TRBV12-4 with TRBJ2-7, with 7 bases that match TRBD1. The length of the CDR3 is 12 residues. V shed 6 bases and J 7 bases; nucleotides not matched to a gene: 6. The CDR3 loop is CASSPTGREQYF. For the CDR3, the DNA is TGTGCCAGCAGCCCGACAGGGAGAGAGCAGTACTTC.

This clone was detected once. The rearrangement joins TRBV18 to TRBJ2-7; 10 bases fit TRBD1. There are 15 residues in the CDR3. Trimming removed 3 bases from V and 5 bases from J; junction bases left unmatched: 7. Germline CDR1 and CDR2: KGHSH and LQKENI. The CDR3 DNA is TGTGCCAGCTCACCCGGGACAGGGGAGTTCGACGAGCAGTACTTC. It is translated as CASSPGTGEFDEQYF. Full variable domain (rest looked up from reference TRBV18 and TRBJ2-7): NAGVMQNPRHLVRRRGQEARLRCSPMKGHSHVYWYRQLPEEGLKFMVYLQKENIIDESGMPKERFSAEFPKEGPSILRIQQVVRGDSAAYFCASSPGTGEFDEQYFGPGTRLTVT.

The rearrangement uses TRBV6-5 and TRBJ2-5; D is ambiguous. V was trimmed by 6 bases and J by 5 bases, leaving 10 bases between them. The CDR3 runs 12 residues. Germline CDR1 MNHEY, CDR2 SVGAGI. As DNA, the CDR3 is TGTGCCAGCAGGGGGTCGTTGGAGACCCAGTACTTC. It specifies CASRGSLETQYF.

The genes are TRBV7-3 and TRBJ2-6; possible D gene TRBD2, 6 bases. Germline-derived CDR1 and CDR2 are SGHTA and FQGTGA. The CDR3 totals 16 residues. V gave up 5 bases and J gave up 2 bases, with 13 bases separating them. The CDR3 sequence is CASSPKWGAGANVLTF. As DNA, the CDR3 is TGTGCCAGCAGCCCAAAATGGGGGGCTGGGGCCAACGTCCTGACTTTC.

This clone showed up just once. The chain joins TRBV29-1 to TRBJ2-3, with 7 bases that match TRBD1. CDR3 length: 14 residues. Per the germline V gene, CDR1 is SQVTM and CDR2 is ANQGSEA. The trim removed 3 bases at V and 1 base at J, leaving 4 bases unmatched. The chain's CDR3 is CSVELGQGTDTQYF. CDR3 DNA sequence: TGCAGCGTTGAGTTAGGACAGGGCACAGATACGCAGTATTTT.

A word on this clone: Different DNA sequences within this sample yield the same CDR3. The J gene is TRBJ1-2, the V gene TRBV6-5; D call uncertain. V was cut by 10 bases and J by 5 bases, with 11 bases left in between. The length of the CDR3 is 11 residues. The germline V gene has CDR1 MNHEY and CDR2 SVGAGI. CDR3 sequence: CATILGYGYTF. The CDR3 DNA reads as TGTGCCACCATCCTGGGTTATGGCTACACCTTC.

This clone has only one observation. The V call is TRBV11-3, the J call TRBJ2-6; D is unclear. This CDR3 has 14 residues. Germline CDR1 SGHNT, CDR2 YENEEA. Trimming took off 2 bases at V and 0 bases at J, with 2 bases between the two ends. The CDR3 region is CASSLNSGANVLTF. CDR3 coding DNA: TGTGCCAGCAGCTTAAACTCTGGGGCCAACGTCCTGACTTTC.

The gene calls are TRBV30 and TRBJ1-1, with D possibly being TRBD1 (6 bases). Germline CDR1 and CDR2: GTSNPN and SVGIG (reference sequence). This CDR3 is built from 13 residues. The V end lost 2 bases, the J end lost 4 bases, and 11 bases lay between the germline ends. The CDR3 protein is CAWSRTAGTEAFF. The CDR3 nucleotides are TGTGCCTGGAGTAGGACAGCTGGCACTGAAGCTTTCTTT. Drawing the rest from reference TRBV30 and TRBJ1-1, the complete variable domain is SQTIHQWPATLVQPVGSPLSLECTVEGTSNPNLYWYRQAAGRGLQLLFYSVGIGQISSEVPQNLSASRPQDRQFILSSKKLLLSDSGFYLCAWSRTAGTEAFFGQGTRLTVV.

In the case of this clone: Distinct nucleotide sequences in the sample also encode this CDR3. The rearrangement links TRBV7-9 to TRBJ1-1; tentatively, D is TRBD1 (5 bases). The V end was cut by 2 bases, the J end by 4 bases, with 8 bases between. The CDR3 covers 13 residues. The germline CDR1 and CDR2 sequences are SEHNR and FQNEAQ (reference sequence). Here the CDR3 DNA reads TGTGCCAGCAGCTTACAGGGCGGCACTGAAGCTTTCTTT. It encodes CASSLQGGTEAFF.

The chain recombines TRBV5-1 with TRBJ2-5, with TRBD1 identical over 10 bases. J gave up 1 base and V 0 bases, and 0 bases lay outside the gene matches. The CDR3 length is 15 residues. The germline V gene has CDR1 SGHRS and CDR2 YFSETQ. For the CDR3, the DNA is TGCGCCAGCAGCTTGGGGACAGGGGGCCAAGAGACCCAGTACTTC. As protein: CASSLGTGGQETQYF.

The chain combines TRBV5-7 with TRBJ1-3; 7 positions agree with TRBD1. TRBV5-7 falls under the ORF class, with uncertain function. This CDR3 is 16 amino acids long. Trimming took 0 bases from V and 0 from J; bases not matched to a gene: 3. The CDR3 here is CASSLGQGFSGNTIYF. The CDR3 DNA reads as TGTGCCAGCAGCTTGGGACAGGGCTTCTCTGGAAACACCATATATTTT.

V gene TRBV7-2 combines with J gene TRBJ1-6; D ambiguous. The CDR3 loop spans 14 amino acids. V was pared by 4 bases and J by 6 bases, with 10 bases between. The germline V gene has CDR1 SGHTA and CDR2 FQGNSA. CDR3 residues: CASSSRQANSPLHF. The CDR3 region has the DNA TGTGCCAGCAGCTCGAGACAAGCTAATTCACCCCTCCACTTT.

V usage is TRBV10-3 and J usage is TRBJ1-5; maybe TRBD1 (5 bases). The germline V and J ends were trimmed by 6 bases and 5 bases, with 17 bases remaining between them. CDR1 is ENHRY and CDR2 is SYGVKD in the germline V gene. This CDR3 spans 15 amino acids. CDR3 DNA: TGTGCCATCAGCCTTACCGGGACGGGAGATCAGCCCCAGCATTTT. Encoded protein: CAISLTGTGDQPQHF.

J is TRBJ2-1 and V is TRBV11-3; D is possibly TRBD1 (7 bases). The CDR3 extends over 15 amino acids. The germline V and J ends were trimmed by 5 bases and 4 bases, with 15 bases remaining between them. Germline loops: CDR1 SGHNT, CDR2 YENEEA. The CDR3 DNA is TGTGCCAGCAGCCAGGGGGGACAACTTTACAATGAGCAGTTCTTC. This encodes CASSQGGQLYNEQFF. The whole variable domain, filled in from reference TRBV11-3 and TRBJ2-1, reads EAGVVQSPRYKIIEKKQPVAFWCNPISGHNTLYWYLQNLGQGPELLIRYENEEAVDDSQLPKDRFSAERLKGVDSTLKIQPAELGDSAVYLCASSQGGQLYNEQFFGPGTRLTVL.

The chain is built from TRBV6-6 and TRBJ2-7, with D possibly matching TRBD1 (5 bases). CDR1 and CDR2 (germline): MNHNY, SVGAGI (reference sequence). The CDR3 covers 13 residues. V was clipped by 3 bases and J by 2 bases, with 8 bases between them. The CDR3 DNA reads as TGTGCCAGCAGTTATACAGGCACCTACGAGCAGTACGTC. Its translation: CASSYTGTYEQYV.

The chain couples TRBV27 to TRBJ1-5; TRBD1 matches 9 bases. Germline CDR1 and CDR2: MNHEY and SMNVEV (reference sequence). This CDR3 region has 15 residues. The J segment lost 5 bases and the V segment lost 0 bases, leaving 2 bases of the junction unmatched. The CDR3 DNA sequence: TGTGCCAGCAGTTTATCGGGGACAGGGTATCAGCCCCAGCATTTT. This gives the protein CASSLSGTGYQPQHF.

This chain joins TRBV5-6 and TRBJ1-1; weak D call: TRBD1 (6 bases). Per the germline V gene, CDR1 is SGHDT and CDR2 is YYEEEE. The CDR3 length is 14 residues. Trimming removed 4 bases from V and 9 bases from J, with 19 bases in between. CDR3 residues: CASSDVDRGEKAFF. DNA of the CDR3: TGTGCCAGCAGCGATGTGGACAGAGGTGAGAAAGCTTTCTTT.

The CDR3 is CASGLVATDTQYF. The CDR3 DNA follows: TGTGCTAGTGGTTTGGTAGCCACAGATACGCAGTATTTT. The chain uses TRBV12-5 and TRBJ2-3; D is undetermined. The germline V gene encodes CDR1 LGHNT and CDR2 FRNRAP. This CDR3 spans 13 amino acids. Deletions cut 0 bases from V and 2 bases from J, with 3 bases between.

The rearrangement links TRBV25-1 to TRBJ2-7; D unclear. V lost 1 base to trimming and J lost 7 bases, with 11 bases between them. This CDR3 is built from 13 residues. Germline-derived CDR1 and CDR2 are MGHDK and SYGVNS. For the CDR3, the DNA is TGTGCCAGCAGTGAATCTGGGTTCAGGGAGCAGTACGTC. Translation: CASSESGFREQYV.

V is TRBV5-1 and J is TRBJ2-3, with 10 bases matching TRBD2. Germline CDR1 and CDR2: SGHRS and YFSETQ. V was pared by 4 bases and J by 1 base, with 6 bases of the junction left unmatched. This CDR3 contains 16 residues. The CDR3 protein is CASSPGSGGGTDTQYF. The CDR3 DNA reads as TGCGCCAGCAGCCCGGGAAGCGGGGGGGGCACAGATACGCAGTATTTT.

This clone was seen just once. The chain combines TRBV10-3 with TRBJ2-1; 8 bases align to TRBD2. The V segment lost 8 bases and the J segment 6 bases; nucleotides outside the gene matches: 3. Germline CDR1 ENHRY, CDR2 SYGVKD. The CDR3 loop spans 12 amino acids. CDR3 in amino acids: CAISGGGNEQFF. The CDR3 coding sequence is TGTGCCATCTCGGGGGGGGGCAATGAGCAGTTCTTC.

The V call is TRBV9, the J call TRBJ2-3, with 10 nucleotides matching TRBD1. V lost 2 bases, J lost 4 bases, and 4 bases stayed unmatched. The germline V gene has CDR1 SGDLS and CDR2 YYNGEE. This CDR3 has 15 amino acids. Written as DNA, the CDR3 is TGTGCCAGCAGCGTTTCGACAGGGGGCGCAGATACGCAGTATTTT. This gives the protein CASSVSTGGADTQYF.